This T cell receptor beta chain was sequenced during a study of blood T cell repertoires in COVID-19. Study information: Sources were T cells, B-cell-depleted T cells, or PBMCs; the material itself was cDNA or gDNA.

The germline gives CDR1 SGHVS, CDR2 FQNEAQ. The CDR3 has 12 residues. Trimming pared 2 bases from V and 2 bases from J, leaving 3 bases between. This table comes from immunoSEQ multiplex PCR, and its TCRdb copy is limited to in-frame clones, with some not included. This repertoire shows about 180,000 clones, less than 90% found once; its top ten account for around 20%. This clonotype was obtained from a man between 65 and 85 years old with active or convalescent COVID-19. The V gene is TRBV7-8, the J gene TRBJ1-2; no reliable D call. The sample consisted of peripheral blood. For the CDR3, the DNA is TGTGCCAGCAGCTTAAGCAACTATGGCTACACCTTC. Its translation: CASSLSNYGYTF.